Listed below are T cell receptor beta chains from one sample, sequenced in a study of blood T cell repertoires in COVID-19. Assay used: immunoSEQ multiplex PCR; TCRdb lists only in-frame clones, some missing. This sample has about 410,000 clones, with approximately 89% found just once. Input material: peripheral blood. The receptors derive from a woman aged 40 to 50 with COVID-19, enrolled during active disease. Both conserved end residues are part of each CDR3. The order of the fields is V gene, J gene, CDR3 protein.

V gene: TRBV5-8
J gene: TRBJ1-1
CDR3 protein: CASSLDPGGSIVITEAFF

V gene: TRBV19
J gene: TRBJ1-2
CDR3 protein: CASTRGQGYGYTF

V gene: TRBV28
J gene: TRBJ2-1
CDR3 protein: CASSQTGTRVNNEQFF

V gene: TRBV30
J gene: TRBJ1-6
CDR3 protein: CAWENSPGQRNSPLHF

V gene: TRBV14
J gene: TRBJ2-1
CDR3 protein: CASSQDFPGVDEQFF

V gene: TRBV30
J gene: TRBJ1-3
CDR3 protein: CAWSVRGGRSSGNTIYF

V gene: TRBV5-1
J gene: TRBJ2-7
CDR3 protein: CASSLGAGEQYF

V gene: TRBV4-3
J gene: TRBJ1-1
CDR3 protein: CASSQDRDGPEAFF

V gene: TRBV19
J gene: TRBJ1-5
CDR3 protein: CASSRQGYEQPQHF

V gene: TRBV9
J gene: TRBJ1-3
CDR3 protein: CASSVGQGIANTIYF

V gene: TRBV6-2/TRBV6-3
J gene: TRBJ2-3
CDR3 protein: CASSYSTNTQYF

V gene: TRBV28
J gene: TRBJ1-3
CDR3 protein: CASSQGGPGNTIYF

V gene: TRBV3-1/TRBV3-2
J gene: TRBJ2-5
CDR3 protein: CASSHGTGGETQYF

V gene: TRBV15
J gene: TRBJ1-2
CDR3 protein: CATSRGDRGRGYTF

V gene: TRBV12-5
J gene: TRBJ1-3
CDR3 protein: CASAEASGNTIYF

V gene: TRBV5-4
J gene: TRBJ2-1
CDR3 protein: CASSLGLADNEQFF

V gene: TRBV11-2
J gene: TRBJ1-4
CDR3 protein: CASSFGGIGEKLFF

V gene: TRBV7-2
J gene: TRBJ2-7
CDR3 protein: CASSLGQAFYEQYF

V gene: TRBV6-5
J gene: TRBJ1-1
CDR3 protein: CASRPGSAMNTEAFF

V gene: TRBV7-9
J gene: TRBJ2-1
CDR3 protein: CASSRPVLAGDDNEQFF

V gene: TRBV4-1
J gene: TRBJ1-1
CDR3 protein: CASSPAGGRTEAFF

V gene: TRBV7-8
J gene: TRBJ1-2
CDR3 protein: CASREERVSNNYGYTF

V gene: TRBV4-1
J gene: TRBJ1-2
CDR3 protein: CASSQERAESYGYTF

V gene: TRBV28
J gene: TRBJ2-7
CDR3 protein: CASINRRLAVYEQYF

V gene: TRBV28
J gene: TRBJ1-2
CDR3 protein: CASRPGILYGYTF

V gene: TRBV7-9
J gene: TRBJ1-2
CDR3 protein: CASSLQVNYGYTF

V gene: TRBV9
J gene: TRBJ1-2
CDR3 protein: CASSVDPGQGVGGYTF

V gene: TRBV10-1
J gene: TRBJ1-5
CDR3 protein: CASRSNLDSNQPQHF

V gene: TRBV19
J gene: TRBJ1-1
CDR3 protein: CASTDPRTGRNTEAFF

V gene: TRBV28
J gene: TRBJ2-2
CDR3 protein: CASSKTGGAGTGELFF

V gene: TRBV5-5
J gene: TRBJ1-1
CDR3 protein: CASSPTVGGAEAFF

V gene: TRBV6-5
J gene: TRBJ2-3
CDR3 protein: CASRGRGERTDTQYF

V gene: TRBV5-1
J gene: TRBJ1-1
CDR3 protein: CASSLDGGRNTEAFF

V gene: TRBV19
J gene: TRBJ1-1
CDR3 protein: CASTFKRGTNTEAFF

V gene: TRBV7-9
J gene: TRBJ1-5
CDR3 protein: CASSPAREVDSNQPQHF

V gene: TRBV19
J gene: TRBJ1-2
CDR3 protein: CASSIPGGGYGYTF

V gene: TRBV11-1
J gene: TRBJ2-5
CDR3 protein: CASSLNSGQETQYF

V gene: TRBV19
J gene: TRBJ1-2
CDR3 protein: CASSILGSRDYTF

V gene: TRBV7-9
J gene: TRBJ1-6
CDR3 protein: CASTSSYNSPLHF

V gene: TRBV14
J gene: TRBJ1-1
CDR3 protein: CASSHGTEAFF

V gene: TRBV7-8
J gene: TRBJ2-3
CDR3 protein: CASSLGDRGRGDTQYF

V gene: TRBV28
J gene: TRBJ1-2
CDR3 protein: CASSSGKPGYTF

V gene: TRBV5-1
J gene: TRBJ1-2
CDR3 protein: CASSLQDLNYGYTF

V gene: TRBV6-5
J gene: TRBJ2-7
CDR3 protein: CAVRPSGSINEQYF

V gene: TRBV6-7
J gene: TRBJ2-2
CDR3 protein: CASSYGRACGTGELFF

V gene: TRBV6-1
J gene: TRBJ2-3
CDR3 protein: CASSELPAGGPDTQYF

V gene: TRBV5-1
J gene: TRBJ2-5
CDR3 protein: CASSLVGGPQETQYF

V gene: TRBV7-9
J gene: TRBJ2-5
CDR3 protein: CASSLTRGHRLGTQYF

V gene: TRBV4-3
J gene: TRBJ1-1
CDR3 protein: CASSQDYDLGAEAFF

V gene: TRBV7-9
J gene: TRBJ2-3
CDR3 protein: CASSPTLSGNTDTQYF

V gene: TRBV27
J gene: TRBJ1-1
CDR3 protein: CASSAWREAFF

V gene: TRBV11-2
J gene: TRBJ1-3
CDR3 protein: CASSFDRAGNTIYF

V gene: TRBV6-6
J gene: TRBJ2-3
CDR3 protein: CASSYRLGLRTDTQYF

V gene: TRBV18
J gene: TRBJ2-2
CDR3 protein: CASSQLGQLNTGELFF

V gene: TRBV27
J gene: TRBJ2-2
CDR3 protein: CASKTGTGATGELFF

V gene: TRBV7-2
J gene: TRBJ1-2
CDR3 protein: CASSLEVQVYGYTF